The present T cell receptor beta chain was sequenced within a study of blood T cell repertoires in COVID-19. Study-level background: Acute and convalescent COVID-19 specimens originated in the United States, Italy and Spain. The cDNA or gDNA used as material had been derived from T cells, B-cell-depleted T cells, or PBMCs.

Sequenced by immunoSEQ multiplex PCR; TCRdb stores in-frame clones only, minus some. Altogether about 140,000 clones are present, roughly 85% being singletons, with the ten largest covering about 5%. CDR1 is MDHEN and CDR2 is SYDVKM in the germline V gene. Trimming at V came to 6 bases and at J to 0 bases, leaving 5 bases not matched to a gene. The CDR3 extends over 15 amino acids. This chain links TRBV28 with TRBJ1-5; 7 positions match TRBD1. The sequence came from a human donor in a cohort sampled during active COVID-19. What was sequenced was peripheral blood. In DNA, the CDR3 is TGTGCCAGCAGCCGGACAGGAGATAGCAATCAGCCCCAGCATTTT. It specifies CASSRTGDSNQPQHF.